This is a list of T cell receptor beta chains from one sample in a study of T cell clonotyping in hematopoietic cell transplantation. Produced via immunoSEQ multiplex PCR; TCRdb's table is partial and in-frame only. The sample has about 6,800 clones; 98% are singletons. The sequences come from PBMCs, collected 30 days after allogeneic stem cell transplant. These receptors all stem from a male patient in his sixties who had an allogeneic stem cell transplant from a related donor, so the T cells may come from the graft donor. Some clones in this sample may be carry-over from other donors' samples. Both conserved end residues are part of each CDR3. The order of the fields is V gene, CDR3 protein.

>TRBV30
CAWSVPGTGDEAFF
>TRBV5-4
CASSIGTELYGYTF
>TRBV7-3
CASSLAYPDTQYF
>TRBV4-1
CASSEGSGGGKETQYF
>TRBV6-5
CASRGPGHQPQHF
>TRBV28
CASSGQGFYGYTF
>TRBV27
CASRPNRVFYEQYF
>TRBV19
CASSYRMNTEAFF
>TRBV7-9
CASSARTVSTGELFF
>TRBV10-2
CASTGTGSLNEKLFF
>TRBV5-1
CASSLALGQGVEAFF
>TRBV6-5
CASSRGGRNGELFF
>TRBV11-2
CASSLEPGYYGYTF
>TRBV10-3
CAISDRTGRVLGDTQYF
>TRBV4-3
CASSQGTGGNNQPQHF
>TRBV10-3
CAISGTANQPQHF
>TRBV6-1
CASKRIGGLWYGYTF
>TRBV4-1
CASSQGHSGNTIYF
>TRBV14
CASSQEDIYEQYF
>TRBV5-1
CASTAPGFQETQYF
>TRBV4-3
CASSQDLTGGSNSPLHF
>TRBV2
CASNKDREVLTEAFF
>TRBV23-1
CASSQSCSEWHQPQHF
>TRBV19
CASSRGQGALGANVLTF
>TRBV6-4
CASSEMYAQQGGYNGYTF
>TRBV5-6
CASSLDRAYYNSPLHF
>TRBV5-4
CASSSPPGRDTGELFF
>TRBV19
CASSRFTSSSYEQYF
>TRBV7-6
CASSSADTQYF
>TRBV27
CASSLGPGSNYGYTF
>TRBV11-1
CASSFEGSSGNTIYF
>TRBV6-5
CASSRDRGTDTF
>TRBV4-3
CASSSRPDSQETQYF
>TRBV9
CASSEGTGNTEAFF
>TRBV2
CASSSDRTAYGYTF
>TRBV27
CASRLALPYEQYF
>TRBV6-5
CASSRQGEKLFF
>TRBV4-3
CASSLRLGAGTEAFF
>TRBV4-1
CASRPGGWNTEAFF
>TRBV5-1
CASSLDTSPNSPLHF
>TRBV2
CASSEVQVQETQYF
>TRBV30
CAWSGLVGYNSPLHF
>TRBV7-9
CASSPRTVMDRSGANVLTF
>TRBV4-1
CASSQVLGSLEKLFF
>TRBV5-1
CASRLVPDTGELFF
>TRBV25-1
CASSERNTGELFF
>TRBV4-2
CASSQVGSGQISYGYTF
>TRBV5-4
CASSFRDSNYGYTF
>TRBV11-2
CASSSRDRSFNYGYTF
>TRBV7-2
CASSLVGSANEKLFF
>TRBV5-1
CASSTAGTGSSYEQYF
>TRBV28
CAVRREYEQYF
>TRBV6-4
CASSEQSNQPQHF